The TCR beta chain described here comes from a study of cytomegalovirus exposure and HLA in healthy donors (dated by TCRdb to 2017 to 2019). Context from the whole study: An earlier analysis of fewer than 750 of the donors reported 250 to 300 Gb of sequence data and 95 million to 140 million unique TCR beta sequences obtained from some 170 million T cells. An early release covering 550 to 700 HLA-typed donors comprised approximately 290 gigabases of sequencing data and approximately 80 million unique TCR sequences. The genetic ancestry cluster associated with self-reported Caucasian donors included around 76% of the roughly 400 genotyped donors. The study aimed to test whether signatures of past pathogen exposure could be identified by cataloging public T cell receptors. Using immunosequencing, the study profiled T cell repertoires from approximately 700 subjects and related those repertoires to cytomegalovirus serostatus. In addition to the first cohort of approximately 650 subjects, a separate validation cohort of 120 different subjects was used. To predict cytomegalovirus infection status, the study brought together high-throughput TCR immunosequencing, statistical association of individual TCRs with disease status, and machine learning. A later analysis re-analyzed previously published TCR beta repertoires from approximately 670 donors and added high-resolution HLA genotyping to study TCR occurrence patterns. The later analysis used no new phenotypic data to find candidate immune exposures, relying instead on TCR beta sequences and their occurrence across donors. To decide whether each TCR beta V gene segment behaved as functional or pseudogenic, an earlier analysis of nearly 600 of the donors relied on high-throughput TCR beta sequencing. Donor age, sex, ethnicity and CMV serostatus were compiled alongside the repertoire data. A later genetic analysis took genome-wide SNP genotypes for about 65% of the roughly 670 donors and used that subset as a discovery cohort. All discovery cohort repertoires had been generated using a single sequencing platform. HLA typing included class I and class II loci at four-digit resolution. The number of donors typed differed by locus, with roughly 629-640 for A, B, C, DRB1 and DQB1, more than 500 for DQA1, about 610 for DPA1, and some 450 for DPB1. Roughly five DR-DQ haplotypes were handled as single units for association and clustering because linkage in the cohort was strong. On average, around 240,000 unique TCR beta nucleotide sequences were sequenced per donor among about 400 genotyped donors of the cohort, with roughly 18% of those sequences being non-productive.

The cohort consisted of 670 or so healthy bone marrow donors. At the time of sampling, all cohort members were nominally healthy, though unrecorded immune exposures were likely present. The donor tested CMV seronegative, placing the donor among the 350 to 400 seronegative members of the cohort. A peripheral blood sample was collected from each donor, and TCR beta sequencing was performed on peripheral blood mononuclear cells. Genomic DNA extraction from the blood cell samples was performed with the Qiagen DNeasy Blood Extraction Kit. Regarding this clone: It has no known antigen specificity. Base qualities are not at hand, and no much larger clone is one base apart.

CDR1 and CDR2, looked up from the germline V gene, are SGHNT and YENEEA. Clipping removes 8 bases from V and 7 bases from J, with 18 as the unmatched junction base count. Including cysteine and phenylalanine, the CDR3 has 16 amino acids. Just the 48-base CDR3 DNA is kept, in frame starting at base 1. Preparation of the library involved the immunoSEQ multiplex PCR assay. The multiplex PCR relied on a mix of 60 forward primers for TCR Vbeta segments and 13 reverse primers for TCR Jbeta segments. The CDR3 region of rearranged TCR beta genes was amplified from genomic DNA with a multiplex PCR assay. Amplified TCR beta libraries were sequenced as 87-base-pair reads on the Illumina HiSeq System. On the study's bioinformatics: A later analysis tallied around 82 million unique TCR beta chains across the 610 or so repertoires, and approximately 11 million of those chains were shared by two or more donors. Raw reads were error-corrected and collapsed into unique sequences by a nearest-neighbor algorithm in which closely related sequences were merged to remove PCR and sequencing errors. To assign V, D and J gene segments, CDR3 sequences were aligned to IMGT reference sequences. For a sequence to be retained, a match of at least six nucleotides to both a V gene segment and a J gene segment was required. A rearrangement was called productive if the CDR3 had no stop codons and remained in frame with V and J, and every other rearrangement was called non-productive. CDR3 was defined by IMGT convention, running from the second conserved V-encoded cysteine to the conserved J-encoded phenylalanine. In an earlier analysis of approximately 500 of the donors, sequences lacking an unambiguous match to a single V gene segment were excluded. In an earlier analysis of some 590 of the donors, V segments were called functional above 56.7% productive rearrangements and were called segregating when the between-donor standard deviation exceeded 5%. A statistical classification framework was built for diagnosing cytomegalovirus status from the catalog of TCR beta chain sequences. A later analysis assigned V and J genes by comparing TCR nucleotide sequences with IMGT/GENE-DB human TR gene sequences. Using the TCRdist pipeline, a later analysis assigned CDR3 sequences along with most-parsimonious VDJ recombination scenarios. In a later analysis, each TCR beta chain was defined by its CDR3 amino acid sequence together with its V-gene family, and reads without a unique V-gene family were excluded. A later analysis removed 600 or so highly shared, low-generation-probability nucleotide sequences to deal with suspected cross-contamination and a sequencing artifact. In a later analysis, a clonal expansion index for each public chain was calculated from normalized within-repertoire ranks of inferred template counts. In a later analysis, generation probabilities were computed using a VDJ recombination model fitted to out-of-frame rearrangements, and the results were checked against IGoR. Hypergeometric tests were used in a later analysis to score TCR-TCR, TCR-HLA and TCR-CMV co-occurrence, with a repertoire-size bias correction applied to the TCR pairs. A later analysis estimated false discovery rates by permuting HLA or CMV assignments 20 times. In a later analysis, co-occurring TCRs were grouped with DBSCAN, and TCRdist sequence similarity was added when clustering was performed within HLA-allele-positive subsets. For co-occurrence clustering, repertoires with fewer than 30,000 or more than 120,000 public chains were excluded, along with five repertoires with anomalous nucleotide sharing. TCRdb took this table from immuneACCESS and kept in-frame rearrangements with V and J called. Such tables lack part of the clones; where checked against another copy, unresolved V genes explain under half of the gap, and the rest is unexplained. V, J and clone size reflect that table, while D and trimming were determined from the DNA. In this sample the table shows fewer than 150,000 clones, 65% to 90% of which occur a single time. About 1.2% of the sample belongs to the ten largest clones.

The paper's findings and limits, for the study overall: In vitro tests confirmed that three of the cytomegalovirus-associated TCR beta chains recognize cytomegalovirus antigens. Specific HLA alleles were associated with 16,951 TCR beta sequences at a false discovery rate of 0.05 in a later analysis. The presence/absence analyses assumed that sequencing depth was roughly uniform across donors, and that assumption may not be true. Because HLA typing was unavailable for some donors at each locus, only the typed subset was used in association tests. Approximately 16 rarely observed V segments, including chromosome 9 orphons, were excluded from the earlier analysis of approximately 500 of the donors because counts were too low. According to a later analysis, most CMV-associated TCR beta chains appeared to be HLA-restricted, and the HLA associations seemed to be driven largely by CMV exposure. Strong co-occurrence of HLA alleles, especially DR and DQ, made assigning TCR associations to individual alleles difficult. Most TCR sequences were observed very rarely across donors, whereas some public TCRs were present in many individuals. In a later analysis, HLA-associated TCR beta chains showed more clonal expansion and lower generation probabilities than non-associated chains that were equally common. A further reported finding was that TCR beta sequences accurately predicted the HLA-A and HLA-B alleles for most subjects in the first cohort. Because the 87-base-pair reads could not distinguish some IMGT-functional V segments, including TRBV6-2 and TRBV6-3, those segments were excluded. It was suggested by the authors that the approach could potentially be generalized to other disease states and immunological phenotypes. An earlier analysis of roughly 570 of the donors showed that most TCR beta V segments appeared in productive rearrangements either about 90% or about 30% of the time, which broadly matched IMGT annotations. In a later genetic analysis, a missense DCLRE1C variant was associated with V-gene and J-gene trimming of TCR beta chains, and the association was replicated in an independent cohort. In a later analysis, several top co-occurrence clusters were reported to appear linked to parvovirus B19, influenza, CMV and Epstein-Barr virus. The cohort was sequenced for TCR beta chains only, and without alpha or paired-chain data the features that could be detected were limited. A total of 150 to 200 TCR beta chains were listed by the study as associated with cytomegalovirus. A later genetic analysis reported fewer N-insertions in productive TCRs among donors in an Asian-associated ancestry cluster than the roughly 620-donor mean. The only immune exposure information available for the cohort was CMV serostatus. Correlated functional status among segregating V segments might be attributable to linkage disequilibrium, but an unknown experimental factor could not be ruled out. A later analysis found that TCR association rates varied across HLA loci, with DRB1 alleles showing the most associated TCRs and HLA-C alleles the fewest. The classifier was reported to diagnose cytomegalovirus status with high specificity and sensitivity in both the original and validation cohorts. A cluster of highly shared sequence variants was judged likely to be a technical artifact of the sequencing pipeline.

The chain is made from TRBV11-3 and TRBJ2-5; 8 central nucleotides agree with TRBD2. Sequencing used PBMCs. The receptor's source is a female donor in good health and CMV-seronegative. This receptor carries the CDR3 CASSVTSGSVRGTQYF. The sequenced DNA is TGTGCCAGCTCCGTGACAAGCGGGAGCGTAAGGGGGACCCAGTACTTC.